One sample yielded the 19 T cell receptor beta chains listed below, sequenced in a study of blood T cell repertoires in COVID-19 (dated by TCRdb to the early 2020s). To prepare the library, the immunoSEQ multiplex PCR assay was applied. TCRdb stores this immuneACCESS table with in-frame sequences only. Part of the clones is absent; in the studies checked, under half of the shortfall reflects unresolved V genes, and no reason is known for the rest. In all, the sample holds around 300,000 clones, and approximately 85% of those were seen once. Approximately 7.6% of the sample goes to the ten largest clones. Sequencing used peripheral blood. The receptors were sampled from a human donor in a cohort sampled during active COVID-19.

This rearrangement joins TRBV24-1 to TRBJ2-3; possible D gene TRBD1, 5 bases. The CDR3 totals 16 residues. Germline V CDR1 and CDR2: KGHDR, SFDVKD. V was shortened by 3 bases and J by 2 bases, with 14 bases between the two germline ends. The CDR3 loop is CATSDPQAGATDTQYF. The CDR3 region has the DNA TGTGCCACCAGTGATCCCCAAGCTGGGGCCACAGATACGCAGTATTTT.

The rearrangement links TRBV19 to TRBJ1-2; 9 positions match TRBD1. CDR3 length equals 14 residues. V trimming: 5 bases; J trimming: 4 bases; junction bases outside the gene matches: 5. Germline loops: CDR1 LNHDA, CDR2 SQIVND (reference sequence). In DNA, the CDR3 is TGTGCCAGTAGTCCTACGGGACAGGGCTATGGCTACACCTTC. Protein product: CASSPTGQGYGYTF.

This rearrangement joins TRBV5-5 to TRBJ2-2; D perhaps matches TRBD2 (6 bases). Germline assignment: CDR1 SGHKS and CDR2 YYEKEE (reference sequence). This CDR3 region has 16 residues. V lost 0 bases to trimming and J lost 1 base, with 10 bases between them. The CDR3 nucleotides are TGTGCCAGCAGCTTGGGGCCGGGGGAGAACACCGGGGAGCTGTTTTTT. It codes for CASSLGPGENTGELFF.

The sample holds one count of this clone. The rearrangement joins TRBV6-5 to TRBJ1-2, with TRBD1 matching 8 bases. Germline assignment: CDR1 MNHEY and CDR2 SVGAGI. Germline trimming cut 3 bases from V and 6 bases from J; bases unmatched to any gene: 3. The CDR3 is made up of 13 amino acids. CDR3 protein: CASSYSDRDGYTF. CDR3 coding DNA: TGTGCCAGCAGTTATTCGGACAGGGATGGCTACACCTTC.

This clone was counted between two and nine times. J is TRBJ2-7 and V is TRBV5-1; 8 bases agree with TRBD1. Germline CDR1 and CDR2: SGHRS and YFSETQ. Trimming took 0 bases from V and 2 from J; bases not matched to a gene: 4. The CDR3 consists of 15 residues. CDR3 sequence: CASSLGSQGAYEQYF. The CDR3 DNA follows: TGCGCCAGCAGCTTGGGGTCACAGGGGGCCTACGAGCAGTACTTC.

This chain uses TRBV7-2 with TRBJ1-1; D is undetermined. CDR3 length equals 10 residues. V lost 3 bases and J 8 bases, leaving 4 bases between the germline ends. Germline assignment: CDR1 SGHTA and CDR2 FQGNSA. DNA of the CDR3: TGTGCCAGCAGCTTCCAGGAAGCTTTCTTT. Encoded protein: CASSFQEAFF.

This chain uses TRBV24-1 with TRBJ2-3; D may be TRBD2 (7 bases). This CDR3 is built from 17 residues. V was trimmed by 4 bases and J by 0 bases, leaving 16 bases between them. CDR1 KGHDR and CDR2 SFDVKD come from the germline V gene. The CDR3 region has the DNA TGTGCCACCAGTGACTATTTAGGGGGGGGAAGCACAGATACGCAGTATTTT. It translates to CATSDYLGGGSTDTQYF.

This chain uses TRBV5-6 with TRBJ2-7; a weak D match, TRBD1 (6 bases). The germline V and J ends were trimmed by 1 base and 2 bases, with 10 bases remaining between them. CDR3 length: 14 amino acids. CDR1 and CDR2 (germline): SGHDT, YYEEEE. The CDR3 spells CASSLPGVPYEQYF. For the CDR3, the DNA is TGTGCCAGCAGCTTGCCAGGGGTTCCCTACGAGCAGTACTTC.

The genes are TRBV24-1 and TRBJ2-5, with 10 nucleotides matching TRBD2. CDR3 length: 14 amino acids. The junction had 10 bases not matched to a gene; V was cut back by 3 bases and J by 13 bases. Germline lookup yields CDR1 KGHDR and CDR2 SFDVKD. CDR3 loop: CATSDPRTSGKLYF. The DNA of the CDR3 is TGTGCCACCAGTGATCCCCGGACTAGCGGTAAATTGTACTTC.

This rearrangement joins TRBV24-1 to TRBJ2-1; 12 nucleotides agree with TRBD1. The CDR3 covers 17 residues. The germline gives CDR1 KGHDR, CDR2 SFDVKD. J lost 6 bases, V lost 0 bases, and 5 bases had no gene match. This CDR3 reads CATSDLGGQGASNEQFF. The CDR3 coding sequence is TGTGCCACCAGTGATTTGGGGGGACAGGGGGCGAGCAATGAGCAGTTCTTC.

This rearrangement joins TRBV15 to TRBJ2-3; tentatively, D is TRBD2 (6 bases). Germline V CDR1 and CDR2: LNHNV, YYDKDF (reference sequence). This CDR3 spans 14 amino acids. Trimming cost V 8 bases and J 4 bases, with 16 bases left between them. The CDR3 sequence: CATSSEGWADTQYF. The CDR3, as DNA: TGTGCCACCTCATCGGAGGGGTGGGCAGATACGCAGTATTTT.

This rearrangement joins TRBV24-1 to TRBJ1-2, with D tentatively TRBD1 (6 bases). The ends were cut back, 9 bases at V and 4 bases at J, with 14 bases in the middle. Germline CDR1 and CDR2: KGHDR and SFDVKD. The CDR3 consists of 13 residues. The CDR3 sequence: CATSDRQPYGYTF. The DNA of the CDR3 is TGTGCCACCTCGGACAGACAGCCCTATGGCTACACCTTC.

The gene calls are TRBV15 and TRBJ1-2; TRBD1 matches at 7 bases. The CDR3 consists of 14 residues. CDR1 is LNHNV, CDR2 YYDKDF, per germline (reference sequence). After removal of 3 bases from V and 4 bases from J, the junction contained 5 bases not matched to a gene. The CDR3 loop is CATSRIQGPYGYTF. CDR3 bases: TGTGCCACCAGCAGGATACAGGGGCCCTATGGCTACACCTTC.

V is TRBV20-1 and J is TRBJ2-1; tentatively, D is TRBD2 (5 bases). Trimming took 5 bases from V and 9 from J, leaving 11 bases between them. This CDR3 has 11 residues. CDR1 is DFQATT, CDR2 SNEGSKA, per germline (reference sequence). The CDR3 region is CSAYTAGEQFF. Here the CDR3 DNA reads TGCAGTGCTTACACCGCGGGTGAGCAGTTCTTC.

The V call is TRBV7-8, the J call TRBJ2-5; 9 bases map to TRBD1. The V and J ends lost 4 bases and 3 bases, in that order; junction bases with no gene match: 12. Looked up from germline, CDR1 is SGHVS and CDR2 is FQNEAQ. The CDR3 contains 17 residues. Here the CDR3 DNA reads TGTGCCAGCAGCTCCGGATTGGGACAGGGCGTTAAAGAGACCCAGTACTTC. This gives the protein CASSSGLGQGVKETQYF.

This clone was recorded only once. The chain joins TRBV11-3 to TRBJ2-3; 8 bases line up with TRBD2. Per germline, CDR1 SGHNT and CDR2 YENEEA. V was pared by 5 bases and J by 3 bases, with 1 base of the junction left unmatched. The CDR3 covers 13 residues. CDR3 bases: TGTGCCAGCAGCCCTAGCGGGACAGATACGCAGTATTTT. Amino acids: CASSPSGTDTQYF.

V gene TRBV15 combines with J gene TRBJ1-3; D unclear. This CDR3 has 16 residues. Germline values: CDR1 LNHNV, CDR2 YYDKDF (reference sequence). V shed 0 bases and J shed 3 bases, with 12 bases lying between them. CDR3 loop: CATSRDEHGLGNTIYF. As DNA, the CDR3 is TGTGCCACCAGCAGAGATGAACATGGTCTTGGAAACACCATATATTTT.

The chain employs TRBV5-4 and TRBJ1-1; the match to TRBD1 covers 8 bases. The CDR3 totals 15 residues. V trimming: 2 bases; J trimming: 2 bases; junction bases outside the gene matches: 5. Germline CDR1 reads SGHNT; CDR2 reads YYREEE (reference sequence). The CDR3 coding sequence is TGTGCCAGCAGCTTTGACAGGGGAGGCAACACTGAAGCTTTCTTT. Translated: CASSFDRGGNTEAFF. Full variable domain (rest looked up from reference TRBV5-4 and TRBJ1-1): ETGVTQSPTHLIKTRGQQVTLRCSSQSGHNTVSWYQQALGQGPQFIFQYYREEENGRGNFPPRFSGLQFPNYSSELNVNALELDDSALYLCASSFDRGGNTEAFFGQGTRLTVV.

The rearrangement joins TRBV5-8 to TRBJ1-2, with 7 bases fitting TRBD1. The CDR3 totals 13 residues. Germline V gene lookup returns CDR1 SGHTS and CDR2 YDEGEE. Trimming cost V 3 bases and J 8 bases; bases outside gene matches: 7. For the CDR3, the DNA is TGTGCCAGCAGCTCAAGACAGGGTTGGGGCTACACCTTC. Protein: CASSSRQGWGYTF.